The 14 T cell receptor beta chains below come from one sample, sequenced in a study of blood T cells in healthy people across ages. A sample-barcoded 5' primer and a J-beta primer mix were used in a second PCR of about 7 to 12 cycles. Using its own MiXCR run on the 5' RACE reads, TCRdb lists one record per CDR3 protein. The table includes around 970,000 distinct CDR3 sequences, roughly half detected once. The sequenced sample was blood. Receptor source: a woman aged 60-75 years in good health.

There are a few counts of this clonotype. The V call is TRBV24-1, the J call TRBJ2-5, with 7 nucleotides matching TRBD1. Germline V gene sequence: CDR1 KGHDR, CDR2 SFDVKD. Trimming at V came to 3 bases and at J to 4 bases, leaving 1 base not matched to a gene. The CDR3 has 13 amino acids. The CDR3 reads CATSDGDRETQYF. The CDR3 nucleotides are TGTGCCACCAGTGATGGGGACAGAGAGACCCAGTACTTC.

The genes are TRBV29-1 and TRBJ2-7, with D uncertain. Germline-derived CDR1 and CDR2 are SQVTM and ANQGSEA. The V end was cut by 1 base, the J end by 5 bases, with 6 bases between. The length of the CDR3 is 11 residues. The CDR3 reads CSVEGGHEQYF. In nucleotides, the CDR3 is TGCAGCGTTGAAGGGGGTCACGAGCAGTACTTC.

This clonotype was detected a few times. CDR3 DNA: TGTGCCAGCAGTGAAAGGCGGGAGAATTACGAGCAGTACTTC. Its protein product is CASSERRENYEQYF. The genes are TRBV25-1 and TRBJ2-7; 7 nucleotides align to TRBD2. This CDR3 is 14 amino acids long. With V trimmed by 2 bases and J by 4 bases, 5 bases remained unmatched. CDR1 is MGHDK, CDR2 SYGVNS, per germline.

The J gene is TRBJ2-1, the V gene TRBV10-3, with D possibly matching TRBD2 (6 bases). The CDR3 runs to 13 residues. V was pared by 3 bases and J by 5 bases, with 8 bases between. The germline gives CDR1 ENHRY, CDR2 SYGVKD. The CDR3 nucleotides read TGTGCCATCAGTGAATTAGCGGACAATGAGCAGTTCTTC. It encodes CAISELADNEQFF.

The chain has TRBV18 and TRBJ2-7; TRBD1 or TRBD2 may be the D gene (5 bases each). CDR3 size: 14 residues. CDR1 is KGHSH, CDR2 LQKENI, per germline. Trimming left V 3 bases short and J 2 bases short, with 11 bases between. The CDR3 DNA sequence: TGTGCCAGCTCACCGCTGGGACCACCCTACGAGCAGTACTTC. This sequence encodes CASSPLGPPYEQYF.

The chain links TRBV29-1 to TRBJ2-1; TRBD2 matches at 14 bases. The CDR3 runs to 15 residues. Per germline, CDR1 SQVTM and CDR2 ANQGSEA. J gave up 2 bases and V 6 bases, and 3 bases lay outside the gene matches. The DNA of the CDR3 is TGCAGCGTGCGACTAGCGGGAGGGCCCTACAATGAGCAGTTCTTC. Its protein is CSVRLAGGPYNEQFF.

V is TRBV7-8 and J is TRBJ2-7, with D unclear. V was clipped by 5 bases and J by 2 bases, with 13 bases between them. This CDR3 contains 14 residues. Germline V gives CDR1 SGHVS, CDR2 FQNEAQ. This CDR3 reads CASSTRTNPYEQYF. CDR3 bases: TGTGCCAGCAGCACCAGAACCAACCCCTACGAGCAGTACTTC.

The V gene is TRBV6-5, the J gene TRBJ2-3; TRBD2 might be the D (5 bases). Germline assignment: CDR1 MNHEY and CDR2 SVGAGI. The CDR3 spans 19 residues. V was shortened by 4 bases and J by 4 bases, with 27 bases between the two germline ends. The CDR3 DNA reads as TGTGCCAGCAGTTGCTCGGTGTTTCGCGACGGGGATGGAGCAGATACGCAGTATTTT. Translating it yields CASSCSVFRDGDGADTQYF.

This chain links TRBV9 with TRBJ2-6, with D perhaps matching TRBD1 or TRBD2 (5 bases each). This CDR3 has 18 residues. Germline lookup yields CDR1 SGDLS and CDR2 YYNGEE. V lost 4 bases to trimming and J lost 0 bases, with 17 bases between them. The chain's CDR3 is CASSPGATTGSGANVLTF. The CDR3 DNA is TGTGCCAGCAGCCCCGGGGCTACCACCGGCTCTGGGGCCAACGTCCTGACTTTC.

The rearrangement uses TRBV7-9 and TRBJ2-1, with 13 bases identical to TRBD2. Losses at the gene ends were 5 bases for V and 5 bases for J; bases not matched to a gene: 6. In germline, CDR1 is SEHNR, CDR2 FQNEAQ (reference sequence). The CDR3 extends over 16 amino acids. The CDR3 DNA follows: TGTGCCAGCAGCAAGCAGGGACTAGCGGGGAACAATGAGCAGTTCTTC. Translating it yields CASSKQGLAGNNEQFF. The whole variable domain, filled in from reference TRBV7-9 and TRBJ2-1, reads DTGVSQNPRHKITKRGQNVTFRCDPISEHNRLYWYRQTLGQGPEFLTYFQNEAQLEKSRLLSDRFSAERPKGSFSTLEIQRTEQGDSAMYLCASSKQGLAGNNEQFFGPGTRLTVL.

The rearrangement links TRBV3-1 to TRBJ1-1; a possible D gene is TRBD1 (6 bases). The germline V and J ends were trimmed by 0 bases and 8 bases, with 19 bases remaining between them. There are 16 residues in the CDR3. The V gene's germline CDR1 is LGHDT and CDR2 YNNKEL (reference sequence). The CDR3 DNA reads as TGTGCCAGCAGCCAAGATGGCCGGGGGCTGGGCACGGAAGCTTTCTTT. Protein: CASSQDGRGLGTEAFF.

This clonotype was observed a handful of times. The chain links TRBV7-9 to TRBJ2-1, with a weak D call TRBD2 (5 bases). Trimming shortened V by 3 bases and J by 8 bases, and 11 bases separated the two germline ends. The CDR3 extends over 13 amino acids. The V gene's germline CDR1 is SEHNR and CDR2 FQNEAQ (reference sequence). The CDR3 sequence is CASSFWTGDEQFF. CDR3 nucleotides: TGTGCCAGCAGCTTTTGGACCGGGGATGAGCAGTTCTTC. The full variable domain, its missing parts supplied by reference TRBV7-9 and TRBJ2-1, is DTGVSQNPRHKITKRGQNVTFRCDPISEHNRLYWYRQTLGQGPEFLTYFQNEAQLEKSRLLSDRFSAERPKGSFSTLEIQRTEQGDSAMYLCASSFWTGDEQFFGPGTRLTVL.

The gene calls are TRBV7-3 and TRBJ2-3, with 14 positions matching TRBD2. Germline V gene lookup returns CDR1 SGHTA and CDR2 FQGTGA. The V and J ends lost 5 bases and 2 bases, in that order; junction bases with no gene match: 6. The CDR3 has 17 amino acids. This CDR3 reads CASSLPTSGRVTDTQYF. In DNA, the CDR3 is TGTGCCAGCAGCCTTCCGACTAGCGGGAGGGTCACAGATACGCAGTATTTT.

The rearrangement joins TRBV20-1 to TRBJ1-1; TRBD1 matches at 7 bases. In germline, CDR1 is DFQATT, CDR2 SNEGSKA (reference sequence). V shed 7 bases, J shed 5 bases, and the junction held 7 bases outside the gene matches. CDR3 length equals 12 residues. Here the CDR3 DNA reads TGCAGTGACCTAACCAGGGGGACTGAAGCTTTCTTT. Translation: CSDLTRGTEAFF.